The sequence of this T cell receptor beta chain was determined in a study of read filtering for tumor transcriptome and immune sequencing. The overall study: After DNase treatment, RNA was made into whole-transcriptome libraries.

Every patient had bone marrow sampled while the disease was active. This clonotype was seen at least ten times. Its antigen remains unidentified. The library was built from around 0.4 ug RNA with molecular barcoded adaptors for alpha/delta and beta/gamma chains. TCRdb passed the reads through MiXCR, listing each CDR3 protein once. The repertoire holds around 41,000 distinct CDR3 sequences, 12% seen once, with about 35% in the top ten. V was trimmed by 5 bases and J by 5 bases, leaving 15 bases between them. The CDR3 extends over 15 amino acids. Per the germline V gene, CDR1 is MDHEN and CDR2 is SYDVKM. Study-wide points: Compared with RNA-seq, IR-seq gave much higher clonotype depth and reliability. The CD138-negative fraction was mixed bone marrow immune cells, not pure T cells.

The chain uses TRBV28 and TRBJ1-4, with D maybe TRBD1 (5 bases). The source of this sequence is a donor over 35 with multiple myeloma. The sequencing sample was made of a population of CD138-negative cells sorted from bone marrow. CDR3 sequence: CASSIAGTGNEKLFF. The CDR3 DNA is TGTGCCAGCAGTATCGCCGGGACGGGGAATGAAAAACTGTTTTTT. The full variable domain, in which reference TRBV28 and TRBJ1-4 provide the parts outside the CDR3, is DVKVTQSSRYLVKRTGEKVFLECVQDMDHENMFWYRQDPGLGLRLIYFSYDVKMKEKGDIPEGYSVSREKKERFSLILESASTNQTSMYLCASSIAGTGNEKLFFGSGTQLSVL.